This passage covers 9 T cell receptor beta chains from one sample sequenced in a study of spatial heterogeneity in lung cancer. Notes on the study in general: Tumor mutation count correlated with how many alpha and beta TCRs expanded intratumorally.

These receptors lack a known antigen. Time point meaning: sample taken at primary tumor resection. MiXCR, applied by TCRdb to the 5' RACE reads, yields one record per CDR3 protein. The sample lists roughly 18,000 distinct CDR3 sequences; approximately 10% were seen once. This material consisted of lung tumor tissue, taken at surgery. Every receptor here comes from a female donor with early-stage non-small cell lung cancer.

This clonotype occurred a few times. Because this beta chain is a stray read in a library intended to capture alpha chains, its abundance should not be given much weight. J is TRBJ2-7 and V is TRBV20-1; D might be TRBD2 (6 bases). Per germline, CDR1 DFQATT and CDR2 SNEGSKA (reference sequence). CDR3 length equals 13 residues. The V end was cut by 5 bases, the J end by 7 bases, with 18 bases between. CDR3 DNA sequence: TGCAGTGCTGACTACCCAATCCGGGGGGAGCAGTACTTC. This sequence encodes CSADYPIRGEQYF.

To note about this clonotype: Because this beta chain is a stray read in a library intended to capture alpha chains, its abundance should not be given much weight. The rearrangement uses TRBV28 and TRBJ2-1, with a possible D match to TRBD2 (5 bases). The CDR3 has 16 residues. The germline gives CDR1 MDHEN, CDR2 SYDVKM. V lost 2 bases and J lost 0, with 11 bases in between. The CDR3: CASSLQGGNSYNEQFF. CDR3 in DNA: TGTGCCAGCAGTTTACAAGGAGGCAACTCCTACAATGAGCAGTTCTTC.

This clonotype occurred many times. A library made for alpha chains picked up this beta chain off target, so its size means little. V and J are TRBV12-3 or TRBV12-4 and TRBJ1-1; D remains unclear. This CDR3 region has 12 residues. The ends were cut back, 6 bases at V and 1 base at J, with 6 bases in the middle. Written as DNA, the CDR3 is TGTGCCAGCAGGGTACAGAACACTGAAGCTTTCTTT. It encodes CASRVQNTEAFF.

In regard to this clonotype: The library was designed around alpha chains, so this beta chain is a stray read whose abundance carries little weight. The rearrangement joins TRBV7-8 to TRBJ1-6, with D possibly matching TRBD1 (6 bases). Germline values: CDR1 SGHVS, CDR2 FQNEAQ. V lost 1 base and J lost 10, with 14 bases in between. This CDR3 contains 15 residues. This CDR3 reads CASSLEGGRGSPLHF. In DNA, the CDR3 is TGTGCCAGCAGCTTAGAAGGGGGAAGAGGCTCACCCCTCCACTTT.

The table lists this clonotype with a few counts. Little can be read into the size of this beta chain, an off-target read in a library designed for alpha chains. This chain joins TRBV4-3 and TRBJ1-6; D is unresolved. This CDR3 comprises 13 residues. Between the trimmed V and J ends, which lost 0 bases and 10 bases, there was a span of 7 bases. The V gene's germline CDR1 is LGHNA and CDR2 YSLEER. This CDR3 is CASSQDVGSPLHF. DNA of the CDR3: TGCGCCAGCAGCCAAGATGTGGGATCACCCCTCCACTTT.

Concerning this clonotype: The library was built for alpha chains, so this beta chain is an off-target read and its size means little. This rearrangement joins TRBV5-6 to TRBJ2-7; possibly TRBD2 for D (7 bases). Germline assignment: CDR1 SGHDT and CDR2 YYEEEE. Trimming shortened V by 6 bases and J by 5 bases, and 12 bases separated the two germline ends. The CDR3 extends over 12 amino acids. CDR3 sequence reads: CASTWGGHEQYF. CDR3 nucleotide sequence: TGTGCCAGCACCTGGGGGGGCCACGAGCAGTACTTC.

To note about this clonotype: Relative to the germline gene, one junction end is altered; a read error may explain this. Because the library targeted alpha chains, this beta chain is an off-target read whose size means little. The CDR3 bases are TGTACCAGCACCGGCGGCTCCTACGAGCAGTACTTC. Amino acid sequence: CTSTGGSYEQYF. V is TRBV28 and J is TRBJ2-7; D is undetermined. CDR3 size: 12 residues. Germline CDR1 is MDHEN and CDR2 is SYDVKM.

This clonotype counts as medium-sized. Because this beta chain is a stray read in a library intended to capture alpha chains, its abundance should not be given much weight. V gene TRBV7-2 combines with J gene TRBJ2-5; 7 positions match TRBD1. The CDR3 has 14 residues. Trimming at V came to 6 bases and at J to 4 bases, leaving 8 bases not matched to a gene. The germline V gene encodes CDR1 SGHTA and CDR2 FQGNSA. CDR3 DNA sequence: TGTGCCAGCAGTATGAACAGGGGCAGAGAGACCCAGTACTTC. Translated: CASSMNRGRETQYF.

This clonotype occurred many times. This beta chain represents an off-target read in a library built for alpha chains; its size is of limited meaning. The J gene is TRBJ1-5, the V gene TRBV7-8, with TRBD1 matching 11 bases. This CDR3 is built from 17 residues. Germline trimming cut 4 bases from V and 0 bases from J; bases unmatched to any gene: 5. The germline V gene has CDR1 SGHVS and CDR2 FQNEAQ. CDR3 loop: CASSSGQGALSNQPQHF. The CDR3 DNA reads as TGTGCCAGCAGCTCTGGACAGGGGGCCCTTAGCAATCAGCCCCAGCATTTT.